What follows describes a single T cell receptor beta chain. These data come from a study of blood T cell repertoires in COVID-19. In the study overall: The United States, Italy and Spain were the sources of the acute and convalescent COVID-19 samples. T cells, B-cell-depleted T cells, or PBMCs supplied cDNA or gDNA.

Original processing notes: For nucleated cells, counts were estimated from reference gene primer amplification. Sequencing was performed with immunoSEQ multiplex PCR; in TCRdb, only in-frame clones are kept and a portion is missing. V and J calls and clone size come straight from that table; D and trimming were deduced from the DNA. In the table there are 65,000 to 95,000 clones, roughly 85% of which are singletons. The receptor comes from a man aged 25 to 45 with acute or convalescent COVID-19. Material: peripheral blood.

The CDR3: CASSLEATGTGYEQYF. CDR3 DNA sequence: TGTGCCAGCAGCTTAGAGGCGACAGGGACCGGTTACGAGCAGTACTTC. The gene calls are TRBV11-2 and TRBJ2-7; TRBD1 matches 7 bases. Germline trimming cut 0 bases from V and 4 bases from J; bases unmatched to any gene: 9. The CDR3 length is 16 residues. Germline assignment: CDR1 SGHAT and CDR2 FQNNGV. Looking up the rest from reference TRBV11-2 and TRBJ2-7 gives the full variable domain: EAGVAQSPRYKIIEKRQSVAFWCNPISGHATLYWYQQILGQGPKLLIQFQNNGVVDDSQLPKDRFSAERLKGVDSTLKIQPAKLEDSAVYLCASSLEATGTGYEQYFGPGTRLTVT.